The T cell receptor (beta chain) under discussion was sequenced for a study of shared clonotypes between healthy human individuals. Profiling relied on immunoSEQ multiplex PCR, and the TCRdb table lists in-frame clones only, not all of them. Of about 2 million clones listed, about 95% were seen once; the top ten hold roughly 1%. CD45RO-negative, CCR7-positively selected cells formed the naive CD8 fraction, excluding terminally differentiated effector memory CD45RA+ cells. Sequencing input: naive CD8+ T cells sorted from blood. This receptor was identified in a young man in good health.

The CDR3 DNA reads TGTGCCAGCAGCCCGGACAGCATTGGCTACACCTTC. Amino acid sequence: CASSPDSIGYTF. The chain links TRBV7-9 to TRBJ1-2; TRBD1 might be the D (6 bases). The CDR3 runs 12 residues. V was cut by 5 bases and J by 7 bases, with 11 bases left in between. Germline V lookup: CDR1 SEHNR, CDR2 FQNEAQ (reference sequence).